A selection of T cell receptor beta chains follows, all from one sample in a study of shared clonotypes between healthy human individuals. Libraries were prepared by immunoSEQ multiplex PCR; TCRdb keeps only in-frame clonotypes and omits some of them. The table includes about 2.4 million clones, around nine tenths detected once. The sample was naive CD4+ T cells sorted from blood. These receptors all come from a man between 18 and 29 years old in good health. CDR3s include the opening cysteine and the closing phenylalanine or tryptophan. A D gene is named only where the DNA matches it firmly. Rows may omit the clone size; those that give it use once, few, many or a size class.

-	TRBV19	-	TRBJ1-3	CASTTLGGNTIYF	TGTGCCAGTACCACCCTGGGAGGAAACACCATATATTTT
-	TRBV6-1	TRBD1	TRBJ1-5	CASRDRTDNQPQHF	TGTGCCAGCAGGGACAGGACCGACAATCAGCCCCAGCATTTT
-	TRBV5-1	-	TRBJ2-3	CASSLGSGPDTDTQYF	TGCGCCAGCAGCTTGGGGTCGGGTCCTGACACAGATACGCAGTATTTT
-	TRBV28	-	TRBJ1-4	CASSKPGTDYEKLFF	TGTGCCAGCAGCAAACCAGGGACTGATTATGAAAAACTGTTTTTT
few	TRBV20-1	-	TRBJ1-2	CSARGGQSYTF	TGCAGTGCTAGAGGTGGGCAGAGCTACACCTTC
-	TRBV29-1	-	TRBJ1-3	CSVGIGGRNTIYF	TGCAGCGTTGGTATAGGGGGGAGAAACACCATATATTTT
once	TRBV6-6	TRBD1	TRBJ1-6	CASRQGRNASPLHF	TGTGCCAGCAGACAGGGGAGGAACGCCTCACCCCTCCACTTT
-	TRBV5-4	-	TRBJ2-1	CASSLGGSIRSYNEQFF	TGTGCCAGCAGCTTGGGTGGGTCGATAAGATCCTACAATGAGCAGTTCTTC
-	TRBV15	-	TRBJ2-7	CATSRDLLAIGEQYF	TGTGCCACCAGCAGAGATCTACTAGCAATAGGCGAGCAGTACTTC
-	TRBV9	-	TRBJ2-2	CASSPPGRTANTGELFF	TGTGCCAGCAGCCCACCCGGACGGACCGCGAACACCGGGGAGCTGTTTTTT
-	TRBV18	-	TRBJ1-1	CASSPGTLQPTF	TGTGCCAGCTCACCTGGGACACTCCAACCCACCTTT
once	TRBV6-1	-	TRBJ2-3	CASSEVPTDTQYF	TGTGCCAGCAGTGAGGTGCCTACAGATACGCAGTATTTT
-	TRBV5-4	TRBD1	TRBJ1-1	CASSVGQGVTEAFF	TGTGCCAGCAGCGTCGGACAGGGGGTTACTGAAGCTTTCTTT
once	TRBV6-6	TRBD1	TRBJ2-1	CASGTAYNEQFF	TGTGCCAGCGGGACAGCTTACAATGAGCAGTTCTTC
-	TRBV6-6	-	TRBJ2-7	CASSPSVYEQYF	TGTGCCAGCAGCCCTAGTGTGTACGAGCAGTACTTC
-	TRBV28	-	TRBJ1-2	CASSLGQGYGYTF	TGTGCCAGCAGTTTAGGGCAGGGCTATGGCTACACCTTC
-	TRBV29-1	-	TRBJ2-2	CSVGPPTGHTGELFF	TGCAGCGTTGGCCCCCCTACAGGGCATACCGGGGAGCTGTTTTTT
-	TRBV15	-	TRBJ2-3	CATSRSTDTQYF	TGTGCCACCAGCAGGTCCACAGATACGCAGTATTTT
-	TRBV25-1	TRBD2	TRBJ2-5	CASSGGVLAGVETQYF	TGTGCCAGCAGTGGTGGGGTACTAGCGGGAGTAGAGACCCAGTACTTC
-	TRBV5-1	-	TRBJ2-2	CASRSFLGANTGELFF	TGCGCCAGCAGGTCCTTCTTAGGGGCGAACACCGGGGAGCTGTTTTTT
-	TRBV5-4	-	TRBJ2-1	CASSVIKGLSSYNEQFF	TGTGCCAGCAGCGTGATAAAGGGGCTAAGCTCCTACAATGAGCAGTTCTTC
-	TRBV11-2	TRBD1	TRBJ1-1	CASSSRTGEAFF	TGTGCCAGCAGCTCTCGGACAGGGGAAGCTTTCTTT
-	TRBV7-9	TRBD2	TRBJ2-3	CASSLGLLAVTFTDTQYF	TGTGCCAGCAGCTTAGGATTGCTAGCGGTAACCTTCACAGATACGCAGTATTTT
-	TRBV5-4	-	TRBJ1-2	CASSQGPNGYTF	TGTGCCAGCAGCCAGGGCCCGAATGGCTACACCTTC
-	TRBV5-4	-	TRBJ1-2	CASSSDTSYTF	TGTGCCAGCAGCTCCGACACAAGCTACACCTTC
-	TRBV6-5	-	TRBJ2-5	CASGTGTRGETQYF	TGTGCCAGCGGAACCGGGACTCGGGGGGAGACCCAGTACTTC
-	TRBV4-1	-	TRBJ2-7	CASSQERFYEQYF	TGCGCCAGCAGCCAAGAAAGATTCTACGAGCAGTACTTC
-	TRBV7-6	-	TRBJ2-7	CASSATSQGGGKQYF	TGTGCCAGCAGCGCGACCTCACAGGGCGGAGGGAAGCAGTACTTC
once	TRBV19	-	TRBJ1-1	CASSGGKMNTEAFF	TGTGCCAGTAGTGGGGGCAAGATGAACACTGAAGCTTTCTTT
-	TRBV5-1	-	TRBJ1-5	CASSSDSNQPQHF	TGCGCCAGCAGCAGTGATAGCAATCAGCCCCAGCATTTT
-	TRBV5-6	-	TRBJ2-1	CASSRTVTNEQFF	TGTGCCAGCAGCAGAACAGTGACCAATGAGCAGTTCTTC
-	TRBV4-1	TRBD1	TRBJ2-5	CASSQTTGGFQETQYF	TGCGCCAGCAGCCAGACAACAGGGGGTTTCCAAGAGACCCAGTACTTC
-	TRBV14	-	TRBJ2-5	CASSPGNAFGETQYF	TGTGCCAGCAGCCCCGGGAACGCCTTTGGAGAGACCCAGTACTTC
-	TRBV5-1	-	TRBJ2-2	CASSLQDTGELFF	TGCGCCAGCAGCTTGCAGGACACCGGGGAGCTGTTTTTT
-	TRBV19	-	TRBJ1-1	CASSIPGTGTEAFF	TGTGCCAGTAGCATCCCCGGCACCGGGACAGAAGCTTTCTTT
-	TRBV5-6	-	TRBJ1-1	CASIHLFESEAFF	TGTGCCAGCATCCACTTGTTCGAGTCTGAAGCTTTCTTT
-	TRBV4-3	-	TRBJ2-4	CASSQLLYGQNIQYF	TGCGCCAGCAGCCAACTCCTATACGGGCAAAACATTCAGTACTTC
-	TRBV6-1	-	TRBJ1-5	CASSTDRNQPQHF	TGTGCCAGCAGTACCGATCGCAATCAGCCCCAGCATTTT
-	TRBV2	TRBD1	TRBJ1-2	CASIGQGLHYGYTF	TGTGCCAGCATTGGACAGGGCTTGCACTATGGCTACACCTTC
-	TRBV2	TRBD2	TRBJ2-3	CASSVLFGGGSADTQYF	TGTGCCAGCAGTGTCCTTTTTGGCGGGGGTTCCGCAGATACGCAGTATTTT
-	TRBV28	-	TRBJ2-1	CASNLGSQGGNEQFF	TGTGCCAGCAACTTAGGTTCACAGGGGGGGAATGAGCAGTTCTTC
-	TRBV27	TRBD1	TRBJ2-7	CASSFDRGKQYF	TGTGCCAGCAGTTTTGACAGGGGTAAGCAGTACTTC
-	TRBV7-2	-	TRBJ2-1	CASSLVVLNEQFF	TGTGCCAGCAGCTTAGTTGTCCTCAATGAGCAGTTCTTC
-	TRBV5-1	TRBD1	TRBJ2-7	CASSSTRPGQGTPYEQYF	TGCGCCAGCAGCTCCACCCGACCCGGACAGGGAACGCCCTACGAGCAGTACTTC
once	TRBV5-4	TRBD1	TRBJ1-6	CASSSPGQNNSPLHF	TGTGCCAGCAGCTCCCCGGGACAGAATAATTCACCCCTCCACTTT